The 10 T cell receptor beta chains listed next were all sequenced from one sample in a study of OX40 agonist ivuxolimab in advanced cancers. Only in-frame clones appear in the TCRdb table, and some are missing; sequencing was by immunoSEQ multiplex PCR. The repertoire holds some 50,000 clones, with 70% to 90% as singletons. The source was CD4+ or CD8+ T cells sorted from blood, collected in a trial of the OX40 agonist ivuxolimab. These receptors all stem from an adult with an advanced solid tumor such as melanoma, head and neck, liver or kidney cancer.

The chain has TRBV16 and TRBJ2-7; 7 bases align to TRBD2. After removal of 5 bases from V and 4 bases from J, the junction contained 8 bases not matched to a gene. Germline V gene sequence: CDR1 KGHSY, CDR2 FQNENV. This CDR3 region has 14 residues. The CDR3 loop reads CASSSFGGNYEQYF. In DNA, the CDR3 is TGTGCCAGCAGCTCTTTCGGGGGGAATTACGAGCAGTACTTC.

This clone has a single count. V is TRBV5-4 and J is TRBJ1-4; tentatively, D is TRBD1 (5 bases). The CDR3 is made up of 14 amino acids. Germline V gene sequence: CDR1 SGHNT, CDR2 YYREEE (reference sequence). Trimming pared 4 bases from V and 8 bases from J, leaving 15 bases between. In DNA form, the CDR3 reads TGTGCCAGCAGCAGTAAAGGGGAGGGCGAAAAACTGTTTTTT. This gives the protein CASSSKGEGEKLFF.

The chain is built from TRBV2 and TRBJ2-3; 9 bases match TRBD2. There are 15 residues in the CDR3. In germline, CDR1 is SNHLY, CDR2 FYNNEI. Losses at the gene ends were 4 bases for V and 4 bases for J; bases not matched to a gene: 6. The CDR3 DNA follows: TGTGCCAGCAGTGTCGATAGCGGGAGTTCAGATACGCAGTATTTT. As protein: CASSVDSGSSDTQYF.

This clone was seen once. The CDR3 here is CASSLVGQGDEQFF. The CDR3 coding sequence is TGTGCCAGCAGCTTAGTCGGCCAGGGAGATGAGCAGTTCTTC. The chain combines TRBV7-9 with TRBJ2-1, with D tentatively TRBD1 or TRBD2 (5 bases each). The CDR3 extends over 14 amino acids. Germline-derived CDR1 and CDR2 are SEHNR and FQNEAQ (reference sequence). Between the trimmed V and J ends, which lost 1 base and 8 bases, there was a span of 12 bases. The entire variable domain, with the rest obtained from reference TRBV7-9 and TRBJ2-1, is as follows: DTGVSQNPRHKITKRGQNVTFRCDPISEHNRLYWYRQTLGQGPEFLTYFQNEAQLEKSRLLSDRFSAERPKGSFSTLEIQRTEQGDSAMYLCASSLVGQGDEQFFGPGTRLTVL.

In DNA form, the CDR3 reads TGTGCCAGCAGCTCTCTCGGGGCGGGGGGGCCCAACGAGCAGTACTTC. This gives the protein CASSSLGAGGPNEQYF. The V gene is TRBV7-2, the J gene TRBJ2-7; 9 positions match TRBD2. After removal of 4 bases from V and 5 bases from J, the junction contained 12 bases not matched to a gene. Looked up from germline, CDR1 is SGHTA and CDR2 is FQGNSA. The CDR3 length is 16 residues. The full variable domain, its missing parts supplied by reference TRBV7-2 and TRBJ2-7, is GAGVSQSPSNKVTEKGKDVELRCDPISGHTALYWYRQSLGQGLEFLIYFQGNSAPDKSGLPSDRFSAERTGGSVSTLTIQRTQQEDSAVYLCASSSLGAGGPNEQYFGPGTRLTVT.

The chain joins TRBV19 to TRBJ1-1; 7 bases map to TRBD1. The CDR3 runs 14 residues. Germline CDR1 LNHDA, CDR2 SQIVND (reference sequence). V was pared by 7 bases and J by 1 base, with 6 bases of the junction left unmatched. The CDR3: CASTLGQTNTEAFF. The CDR3 region has the DNA TGTGCCAGTACCCTGGGACAGACGAACACTGAAGCTTTCTTT.

This chain links TRBV4-2 with TRBJ1-1; D not certain. V lost 0 bases and J 1 base, leaving 6 bases between the germline ends. Per the germline V gene, CDR1 is LGHNA and CDR2 is YNFKEQ. The CDR3 is 14 amino acids. Here the CDR3 reads CASSQDQPNTEAFF. In DNA, the CDR3 is TGTGCCAGCAGCCAAGATCAACCGAACACTGAAGCTTTCTTT.

The J gene is TRBJ2-7, the V gene TRBV27, with D unresolved. The CDR3 consists of 13 residues. Germline CDR1 MNHEY, CDR2 SMNVEV (reference sequence). V lost 3 bases to trimming and J lost 7 bases, with 13 bases between them. CDR3 sequence (DNA): TGTGCCAGCAGTTTCAGTCAGCCTCTTGAGCAGTACTTC. The encoded protein is CASSFSQPLEQYF.

This chain links TRBV5-1 with TRBJ2-2; possibly TRBD1 for D (6 bases). The length of the CDR3 is 16 residues. V lost 1 base and J lost 4, with 14 bases in between. Germline CDR1 reads SGHRS; CDR2 reads YFSETQ. The CDR3 is CASSLRLSRGTGELFF. The CDR3 bases are TGCGCCAGCAGCTTGAGGCTCTCCAGGGGCACCGGGGAGCTGTTTTTT.

V gene TRBV27 combines with J gene TRBJ2-7; 7 positions match TRBD2. CDR1 MNHEY and CDR2 SMNVEV come from the germline V gene (reference sequence). J lost 0 bases, V lost 4 bases, and 6 bases had no gene match. The CDR3 consists of 15 residues. The CDR3 nucleotides read TGTGCCAGCAGTTACTCCGGGAGGAGCTCCTACGAGCAGTACTTC. Amino acids: CASSYSGRSSYEQYF.